At least ten counts were recorded for the clone carrying this T cell receptor (beta chain). Its antigen is unknown. V trimming: 4 bases; J trimming: 5 bases; junction bases outside the gene matches: 4. Germline assignment: CDR1 SNHLY and CDR2 FYNNEI. The CDR3 length is 14 residues. This record comes from a study of CD8 T cells in ankylosing spondylitis. Findings and limits, study-wide: Seemingly distinctive of ankylosing spondylitis blood was a TCR beta motif formed by eight highly homologous variants. Earlier literature documents some of the motif variants in reactive arthritis synovial fluid and blood.

A single record per CDR3 protein comes from TCRdb applying MiXCR to the 5' RACE reads. The table lists about 460,000 distinct CDR3 sequences, approximately 5.3% of them singletons. The rearrangement uses TRBV2 and TRBJ2-1; the match to TRBD2 covers 8 bases. The material sequenced was blood, either unsorted or a sorted T cell fraction (not recorded which). The source of this sequence is a male donor with ankylosing spondylitis. The CDR3, as DNA: TGTGCCAGCAGTGTTACTAGCGGCCACAATGAGCAGTTCTTC. Translated: CASSVTSGHNEQFF.